Sequencing of this T cell receptor beta chain was carried out in a study of blood T cell repertoires in COVID-19. Trimming shortened V by 5 bases and J by 2 bases, and 14 bases separated the two germline ends. This CDR3 is 15 amino acids long. Germline CDR1 reads SGHVS; CDR2 reads FQNEAQ. TCRdb's copy holds only in-frame clones and misses some; the assay was immunoSEQ multiplex PCR. The sample lists over 250,000 clones; 88% were seen once. The rearrangement links TRBV7-8 to TRBJ2-3; D ambiguous. The TCR originated in a woman aged 40 to 50 who had recovered from COVID-19. The sample consisted of peripheral blood. The CDR3: CASSPRELSTDTQYF. CDR3 bases: TGTGCCAGCAGCCCTCGAGAGTTGTCCACAGATACGCAGTATTTT. The full variable domain, its missing parts supplied by reference TRBV7-8 and TRBJ2-3, is GAGVSQSPRYKVAKRGQDVALRCDPISGHVSLFWYQQALGQGPEFLTYFQNEAQLDKSGLPSDRFFAERPEGSVSTLKIQRTQQEDSAVYLCASSPRELSTDTQYFGPGTRLTVL.